The table lists the clone carrying this T cell receptor beta chain with a count of one. The target antigen is unknown. One end of the junction is discordant with germline, which a read error may explain. The CDR3 is 13 residues long. Germline CDR1 and CDR2: ENHRY and SYGVKD. The sample comes from a study of T cells in Graves' hyperthyroidism and ophthalmopathy. These patients, aged 18 to 65, had recently diagnosed hyperthyroidism lasting under 2 months. Lactation, pregnancy, other autoimmune disease or uncontrolled infection led to exclusion of patients. PBMCs stemmed from around 10 ml fresh peripheral blood. Study results and limitations: A 13 V-J model separated ophthalmopathy from stable hyperthyroidism.

Amplification of TCR beta CDR3 regions used RNA as the template. Researchers ran a first-round RT-PCR on the TCR CDR3 using the HTBI primer set. TCRdb reanalysed the multiplex PCR reads using MiXCR and keeps one entry per CDR3 protein. This table holds nearly 750,000 distinct CDR3 sequences, about a third found once. The source of this sequence is a woman aged 40 to 50 with Graves' hyperthyroidism. J is TRBJ1-2 and V is TRBV10-3; the D gene is possibly TRBD1 (5 bases). The specimen was blood. For the CDR3, the DNA is TGTGCCATCAGCTCCGGGTCTGGGGACGGGTTACTCTTC. It encodes CAISSGSGDGLLF.